The present T cell receptor (beta chain) was sequenced within a study of regulatory T cells in long-lasting Graves disease. Findings of the study overall: Sample size, which was small, may have reduced accuracy. The study found TRBV28, TRBJ1-2 and TRBJ2-5 favored in persistent disease.

Researchers made TCR beta libraries by using iRepertoire HTBI primers and running Arm-PCR on CDR3 regions. One entry per CDR3 protein results from TCRdb running MiXCR on the multiplex PCR reads. The sample holds about 400,000 distinct CDR3 sequences, roughly a sixth seen once. The time point denotes: newly diagnosed GD, antithyroid drugs for less than 3 months. PBMC-derived RNA was used for the TCR library. The authors drew patients from an endocrinology department in Xi'an, China. This clonotype was observed at least ten times. The antigen remains unidentified. V gave up 6 bases and J gave up 5 bases; unmatched junction bases: 7. The germline CDR1 and CDR2 sequences are DFQATT and SNEGSKA (reference sequence). The CDR3 runs 14 residues.

The receptor comes from a female donor with Graves disease. The chain has TRBV20-1 and TRBJ1-5; TRBD1 matches at 10 bases. The sequences come from peripheral blood mononuclear cells (PBMCs), collected at new diagnosis, from a patient treated with antithyroid drugs. This CDR3 reads CSATRDRGYQPQHF. In DNA form, the CDR3 reads TGCAGTGCCACCCGGGACAGGGGTTATCAGCCCCAGCATTTT.